A selection of T cell receptor beta chains follows, all from one sample in a study of blood T cell repertoires in COVID-19. Using immunoSEQ multiplex PCR, the repertoire was profiled, and TCRdb retains in-frame clones only, with some absent. The sample has 200,000 to 250,000 clones, 70% to 90% seen once. Sequencing was carried out using PBMCs or T cells enriched from blood (not recorded which). The receptors were gathered from a man younger than 45 who had recovered from COVID-19. Both conserved end residues are part of each CDR3. The D gene is left open where the match is weak. Where a row states a size, it is once, few, many or the class of an expanded clone; other rows omit it.

clone_size	d_call	v_call	j_call	cdr3_aa	cdr3_nt
.	.	TRBV7-2	TRBJ1-2	CASSLAEGRGYGYTF	TGTGCCAGCAGCTTAGCGGAGGGAAGGGGCTATGGCTACACCTTC
.	.	TRBV12-3/TRBV12-4	TRBJ2-3	CASSPTGTDTQYF	TGTGCCAGCAGTCCCACAGGCACAGATACGCAGTATTTT
.	.	TRBV7-9	TRBJ2-7	CASSFVRGIMAEQYF	TGTGCCAGCAGCTTCGTCAGGGGTATCATGGCAGAGCAGTACTTC
.	.	TRBV28	TRBJ2-6	CASSFPGNLIGANVLTF	TGTGCCAGCAGTTTTCCGGGGAACCTAATTGGGGCCAACGTCCTGACTTTC
.	.	TRBV10-3	TRBJ1-2	CAISERGGSPHSYGYTF	TGTGCCATCAGTGAGCGAGGGGGATCTCCTCACAGCTATGGCTACACCTTC
.	.	TRBV3-1/TRBV3-2	TRBJ1-1	CASSLAGGRAEAFF	TGTGCCAGCAGCCTCGCCGGGGGGAGGGCTGAAGCTTTCTTT
.	TRBD1	TRBV6-2/TRBV6-3	TRBJ1-5	CASSETGERQPQHF	TGTGCCAGCAGCGAAACAGGGGAAAGACAGCCCCAGCATTTT
.	.	TRBV5-1	TRBJ1-3	CATKLSSSSGNTIYF	TGCGCCACCAAACTGAGTTCGAGCTCTGGAAACACCATATATTTT
.	.	TRBV3-1/TRBV3-2	TRBJ1-1	CASSQEGRTMNTEAFF	TGTGCCAGCAGCCAAGAAGGACGGACAATGAACACTGAAGCTTTCTTT
.	.	TRBV12-3/TRBV12-4	TRBJ2-3	CASGRQIDTQYF	TGTGCCAGCGGTAGACAGATAGATACGCAGTATTTT
.	.	TRBV7-2	TRBJ1-1	CASSLEYGGGRAEAFF	TGTGCCAGCAGCTTAGAGTACGGGGGAGGAAGGGCTGAAGCTTTCTTT
.	TRBD2	TRBV7-9	TRBJ2-3	CASRLAGGPSLSDTQYF	TGTGCCAGCAGGTTAGCGGGAGGGCCATCGCTCTCAGATACGCAGTATTTT
few	TRBD1	TRBV5-1	TRBJ1-6	CASSLASTGAGNSPLHF	TGCGCCAGCAGCTTGGCCAGCACAGGGGCTGGTAATTCACCCCTCCACTTT
few	.	TRBV3-1/TRBV3-2	TRBJ1-1	CASSQALSEAFF	TGTGCCAGCAGCCAAGCCCTGTCGGAAGCTTTCTTT
once	.	TRBV9	TRBJ1-1	CASSKQGLTNTEAFF	TGTGCCAGCAGCAAACAGGGTTTAACGAACACTGAAGCTTTCTTT
.	.	TRBV28	TRBJ2-1	CASSLTGNAYNEQFF	TGTGCCAGCAGTTTAACCGGGAATGCCTACAATGAGCAGTTCTTC
.	TRBD1	TRBV30	TRBJ2-7	CAQGQGASYEQYF	TGTGCTCAGGGGCAGGGGGCCTCCTACGAGCAGTACTTC
.	TRBD2	TRBV19	TRBJ2-1	CASKALAGPGRDEQFF	TGTGCCAGTAAAGCCCTAGCGGGACCGGGACGGGATGAGCAGTTCTTC
.	TRBD2	TRBV5-5	TRBJ2-1	CASSPGGLAGFYNEQFF	TGTGCCAGCAGCCCCGGGGGGCTAGCGGGTTTCTACAATGAGCAGTTCTTC
.	.	TRBV4-3	TRBJ1-2	CASSPEGEGWFGYTF	TGCGCCAGCAGCCCTGAGGGGGAGGGGTGGTTTGGCTACACCTTC
.	.	TRBV7-2	TRBJ2-3	CASSLLGAADTQYF	TGTGCCAGCAGCTTACTGGGGGCGGCAGATACGCAGTATTTT
.	.	TRBV18	TRBJ1-1	CASSPGRNTEAFF	TGTGCCAGCTCACCGGGGCGTAACACTGAAGCTTTCTTT
few	TRBD1	TRBV2	TRBJ2-7	CASSEGQGAPYEQYF	TGTGCCAGCAGTGAGGGCCAGGGGGCTCCCTACGAGCAGTACTTC
.	.	TRBV28	TRBJ2-2	CASSYGMDTGELFF	TGTGCCAGCAGTTACGGGATGGACACCGGGGAGCTGTTTTTT
once	.	TRBV6-5	TRBJ1-5	CASSFGGFNQPQHF	TGTGCCAGCAGTTTTGGCGGATTCAATCAGCCCCAGCATTTT
.	.	TRBV6-5	TRBJ2-1	CASSYSRYNEQFF	TGTGCCAGCAGTTACTCGCGCTACAATGAGCAGTTCTTC
.	.	TRBV27	TRBJ1-2	CASSSTPGARYGYTF	TGTGCCAGCAGTTCAACTCCGGGAGCTCGCTATGGCTACACCTTC